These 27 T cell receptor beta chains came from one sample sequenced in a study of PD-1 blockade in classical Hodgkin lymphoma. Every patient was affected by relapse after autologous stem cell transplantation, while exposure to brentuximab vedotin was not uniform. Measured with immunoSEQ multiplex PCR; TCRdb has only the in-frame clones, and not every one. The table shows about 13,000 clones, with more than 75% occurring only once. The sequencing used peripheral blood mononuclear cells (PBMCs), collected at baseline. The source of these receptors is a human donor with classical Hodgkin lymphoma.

Written as DNA, the CDR3 is TGTGCCAGCAGTCAGGGACCCACTACAGATACGCAGTATTTT. Protein: CASSQGPTTDTQYF. The chain couples TRBV6-1 to TRBJ2-3, with D tentatively TRBD1 or TRBD2 (5 bases each). V lost 5 bases, J lost 3 bases, and 12 bases lay in between. CDR3 length equals 14 residues. Per germline, CDR1 MNHNS and CDR2 SASEGT.

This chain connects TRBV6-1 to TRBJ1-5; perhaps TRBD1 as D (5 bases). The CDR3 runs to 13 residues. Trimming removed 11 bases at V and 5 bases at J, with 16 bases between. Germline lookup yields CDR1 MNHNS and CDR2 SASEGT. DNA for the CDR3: TGTGCCGGAAAGGAGGGGTGGGATCAGCCCCAGCATTTT. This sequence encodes CAGKEGWDQPQHF.

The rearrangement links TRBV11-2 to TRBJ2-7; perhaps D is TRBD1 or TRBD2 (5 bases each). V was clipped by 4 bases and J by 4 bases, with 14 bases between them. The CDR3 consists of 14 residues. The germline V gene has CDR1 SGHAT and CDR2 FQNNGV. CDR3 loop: CASSSGTGQYEQYF. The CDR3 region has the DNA TGTGCCAGCAGCTCCGGGACCGGCCAATACGAGCAGTACTTC.

Here the CDR3 reads CAISETGDGYGYTF. The CDR3 DNA is TGTGCCATCAGTGAGACGGGGGACGGCTATGGCTACACCTTC. The chain combines TRBV10-3 with TRBJ1-2; D might be TRBD1 (5 bases). The V gene lost 2 bases and the J gene lost 4 bases, with 11 bases spanning the gap. Germline V gene data show CDR1 as ENHRY and CDR2 as SYGVKD. The CDR3 runs to 14 residues.

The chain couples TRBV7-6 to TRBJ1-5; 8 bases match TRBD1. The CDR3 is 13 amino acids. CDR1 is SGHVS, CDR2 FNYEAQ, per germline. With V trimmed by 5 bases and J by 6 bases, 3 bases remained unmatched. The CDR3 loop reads CASSRDRSQPQHF. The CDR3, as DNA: TGTGCCAGCAGCCGGGACAGGAGTCAGCCCCAGCATTTT.

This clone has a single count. CDR3 DNA: TGTGCCAGCAGCCCGACTAAAGGGGTATACAATGAGCAGTTCTTC. Residues: CASSPTKGVYNEQFF. V gene TRBV7-9 combines with J gene TRBJ2-1, with D tentatively TRBD1 or TRBD2 (5 bases each). With 5 bases removed from V and 4 bases from J, the gap between germline ends came to 15 bases. CDR1 SEHNR and CDR2 FQNEAQ come from the germline V gene (reference sequence). This CDR3 is 15 amino acids long.

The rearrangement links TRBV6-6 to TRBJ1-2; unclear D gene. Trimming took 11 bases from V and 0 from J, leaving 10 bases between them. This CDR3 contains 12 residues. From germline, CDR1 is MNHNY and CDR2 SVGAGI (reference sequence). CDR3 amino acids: CAAEEANYGYTF. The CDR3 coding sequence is TGTGCCGCGGAAGAAGCTAACTATGGCTACACCTTC.

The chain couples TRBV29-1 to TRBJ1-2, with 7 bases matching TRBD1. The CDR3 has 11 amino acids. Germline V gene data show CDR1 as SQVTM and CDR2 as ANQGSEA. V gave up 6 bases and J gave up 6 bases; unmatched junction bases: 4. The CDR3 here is CSVTTGNGYTF. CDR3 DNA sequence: TGCAGCGTGACGACAGGGAATGGCTACACCTTC.

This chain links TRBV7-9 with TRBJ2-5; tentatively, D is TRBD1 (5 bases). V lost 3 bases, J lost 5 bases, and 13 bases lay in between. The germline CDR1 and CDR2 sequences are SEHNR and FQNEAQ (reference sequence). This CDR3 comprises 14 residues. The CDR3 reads CASSFPSGMETQYF. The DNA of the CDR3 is TGTGCCAGCAGCTTCCCGTCAGGGATGGAGACCCAGTACTTC.

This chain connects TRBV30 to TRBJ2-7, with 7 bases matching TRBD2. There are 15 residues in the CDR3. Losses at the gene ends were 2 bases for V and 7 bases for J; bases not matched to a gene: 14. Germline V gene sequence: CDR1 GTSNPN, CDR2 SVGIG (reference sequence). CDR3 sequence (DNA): TGTGCCTGGAGTCCCCAAGGGGAGGGCCTTCGGGAGCAGTACTTC. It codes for CAWSPQGEGLREQYF.

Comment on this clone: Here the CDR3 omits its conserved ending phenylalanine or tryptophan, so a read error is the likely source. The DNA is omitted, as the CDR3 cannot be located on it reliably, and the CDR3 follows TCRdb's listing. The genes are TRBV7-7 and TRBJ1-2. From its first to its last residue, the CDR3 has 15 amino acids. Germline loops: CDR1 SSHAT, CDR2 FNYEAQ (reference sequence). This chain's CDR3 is CASSLATKCRKTYGY.

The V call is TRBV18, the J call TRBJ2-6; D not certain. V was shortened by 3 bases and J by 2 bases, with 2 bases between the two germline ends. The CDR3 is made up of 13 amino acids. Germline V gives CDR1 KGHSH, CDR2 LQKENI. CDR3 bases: TGTGCCAGCTCACCTGCTGGGGCCAACGTCCTGACTTTC. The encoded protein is CASSPAGANVLTF.

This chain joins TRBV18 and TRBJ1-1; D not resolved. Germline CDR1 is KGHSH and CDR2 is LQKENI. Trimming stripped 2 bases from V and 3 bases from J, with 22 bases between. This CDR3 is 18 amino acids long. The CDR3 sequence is CASSPSGAGTDTYTEAFF. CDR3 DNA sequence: TGTGCCAGCTCACCATCCGGCGCGGGCACAGATACCTACACTGAAGCTTTCTTT.

For the CDR3, the DNA is TGTGCCAGCAGCGTAGTTCAGGGGGTTACCGGGGAGCTGTTTTTT. Its protein is CASSVVQGVTGELFF. The gene calls are TRBV9 and TRBJ2-2, with 7 bases matching TRBD1. Germline CDR1 SGDLS, CDR2 YYNGEE. This CDR3 is built from 15 residues. J lost 5 bases, V lost 0 bases, and 4 bases had no gene match. Looking up the rest from reference TRBV9 and TRBJ2-2 gives the full variable domain: DSGVTQTPKHLITATGQRVTLRCSPRSGDLSVYWYQQSLDQGLQFLIQYYNGEERAKGNILERFSAQQFPDLHSELNLSSLELGDSALYFCASSVVQGVTGELFFGEGSRLTVL.

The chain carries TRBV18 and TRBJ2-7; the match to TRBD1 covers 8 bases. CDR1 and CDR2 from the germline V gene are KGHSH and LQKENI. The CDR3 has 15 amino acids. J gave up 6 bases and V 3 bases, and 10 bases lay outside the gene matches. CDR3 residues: CASSPPTGGWGEQYF. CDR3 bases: TGTGCCAGCTCACCCCCTACAGGGGGATGGGGCGAGCAGTACTTC.

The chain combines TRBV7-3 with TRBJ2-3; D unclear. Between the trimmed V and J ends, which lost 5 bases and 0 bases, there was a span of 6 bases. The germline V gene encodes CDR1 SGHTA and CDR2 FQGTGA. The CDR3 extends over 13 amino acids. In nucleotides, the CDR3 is TGTGCCAGCAGCGGAACTAGCACAGATACGCAGTATTTT. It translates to CASSGTSTDTQYF.

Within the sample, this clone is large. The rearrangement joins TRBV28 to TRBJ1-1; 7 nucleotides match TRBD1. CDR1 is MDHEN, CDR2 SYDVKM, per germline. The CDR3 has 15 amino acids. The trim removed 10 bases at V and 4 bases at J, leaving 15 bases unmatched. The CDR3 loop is CANKRAGGSFTEAFF. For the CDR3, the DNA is TGTGCCAACAAGAGGGCAGGGGGTAGTTTCACTGAAGCTTTCTTT.

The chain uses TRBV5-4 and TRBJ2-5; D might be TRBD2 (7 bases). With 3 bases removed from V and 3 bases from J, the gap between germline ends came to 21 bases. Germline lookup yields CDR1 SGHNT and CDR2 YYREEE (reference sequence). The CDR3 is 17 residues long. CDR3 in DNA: TGTGCCAGCAGCTCTATGTGGGGGGGCCTTGAAAAAGAGACCCAGTACTTC. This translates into CASSSMWGGLEKETQYF. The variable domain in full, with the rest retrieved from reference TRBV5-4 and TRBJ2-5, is ETGVTQSPTHLIKTRGQQVTLRCSSQSGHNTVSWYQQALGQGPQFIFQYYREEENGRGNFPPRFSGLQFPNYSSELNVNALELDDSALYLCASSSMWGGLEKETQYFGPGTRLLVL.

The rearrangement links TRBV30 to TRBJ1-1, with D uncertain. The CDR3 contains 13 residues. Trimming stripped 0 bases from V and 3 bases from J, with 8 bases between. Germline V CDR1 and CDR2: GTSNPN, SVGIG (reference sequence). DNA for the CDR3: TGTGCCTGGAGTGTAATGGGGTACACTGAAGCTTTCTTT. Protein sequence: CAWSVMGYTEAFF.

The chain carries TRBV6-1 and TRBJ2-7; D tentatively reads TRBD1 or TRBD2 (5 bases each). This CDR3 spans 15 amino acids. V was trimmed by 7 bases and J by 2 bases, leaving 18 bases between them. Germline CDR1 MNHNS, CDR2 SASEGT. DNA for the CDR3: TGTGCCAGCACCCTCGGGACGCAGCCTCCCTACGAGCAGTACTTC. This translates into CASTLGTQPPYEQYF.

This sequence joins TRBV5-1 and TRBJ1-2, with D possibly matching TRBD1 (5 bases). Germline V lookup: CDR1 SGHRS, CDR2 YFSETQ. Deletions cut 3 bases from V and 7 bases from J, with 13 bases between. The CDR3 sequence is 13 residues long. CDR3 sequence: CASSSDTRSGYTF. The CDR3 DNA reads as TGCGCCAGCAGCTCGGACACCCGGTCTGGCTACACCTTC. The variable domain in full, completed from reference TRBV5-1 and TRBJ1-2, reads KAGVTQTPRYLIKTRGQQVTLSCSPISGHRSVSWYQQTPGQGLQFLFEYFSETQRNKGNFPGRFSGRQFSNSRSEMNVSTLELGDSALYLCASSSDTRSGYTFGSGTRLTVV.

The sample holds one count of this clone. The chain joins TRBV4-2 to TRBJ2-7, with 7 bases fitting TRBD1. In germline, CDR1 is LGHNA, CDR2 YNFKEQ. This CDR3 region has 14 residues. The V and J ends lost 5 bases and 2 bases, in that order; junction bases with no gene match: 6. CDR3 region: CASSGRTGAYEQYF. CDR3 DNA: TGTGCCAGCAGCGGACGGACAGGCGCCTACGAGCAGTACTTC.

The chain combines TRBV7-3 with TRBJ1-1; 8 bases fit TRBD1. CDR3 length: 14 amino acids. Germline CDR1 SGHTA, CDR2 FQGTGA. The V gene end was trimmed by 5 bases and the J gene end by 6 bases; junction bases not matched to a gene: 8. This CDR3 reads CASSPVPDRAEAFF. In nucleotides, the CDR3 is TGTGCCAGCAGCCCCGTTCCGGACAGGGCTGAAGCTTTCTTT. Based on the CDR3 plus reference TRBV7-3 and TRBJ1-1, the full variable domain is GAGVSQTPSNKVTEKGKYVELRCDPISGHTALYWYRQSLGQGPEFLIYFQGTGAADDSGLPNDRFFAVRPEGSVSTLKIQRTERGDSAVYLCASSPVPDRAEAFFGQGTRLTVV.

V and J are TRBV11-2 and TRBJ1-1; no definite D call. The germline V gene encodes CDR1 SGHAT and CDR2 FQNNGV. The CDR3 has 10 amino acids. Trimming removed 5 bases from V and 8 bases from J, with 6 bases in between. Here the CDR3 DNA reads TGTGCCAGCAGCATGGGCGAAGCTTTCTTT. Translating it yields CASSMGEAFF.

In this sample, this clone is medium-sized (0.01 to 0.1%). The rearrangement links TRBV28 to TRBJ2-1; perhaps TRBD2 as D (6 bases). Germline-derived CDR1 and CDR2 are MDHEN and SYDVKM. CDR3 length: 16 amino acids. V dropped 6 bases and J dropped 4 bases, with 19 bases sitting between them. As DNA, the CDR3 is TGTGCCAGCAGCCTAGCGTGGAGTGATCTTTACAATGAGCAGTTCTTC. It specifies CASSLAWSDLYNEQFF.

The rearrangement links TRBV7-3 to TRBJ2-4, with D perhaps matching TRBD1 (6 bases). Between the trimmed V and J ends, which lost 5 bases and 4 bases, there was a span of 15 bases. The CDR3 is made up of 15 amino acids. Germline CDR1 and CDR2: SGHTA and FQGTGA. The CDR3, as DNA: TGTGCCAGCAGCCCGTCGGGGCAGGGGAAAAACATTCAGTACTTC. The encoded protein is CASSPSGQGKNIQYF.

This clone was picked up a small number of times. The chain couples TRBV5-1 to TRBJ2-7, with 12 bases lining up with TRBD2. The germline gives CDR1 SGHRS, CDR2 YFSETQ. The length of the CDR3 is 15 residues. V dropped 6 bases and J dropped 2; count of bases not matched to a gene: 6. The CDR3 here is CASKATSGGPYEQYF. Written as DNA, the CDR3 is TGCGCCAGCAAGGCGACTAGCGGGGGCCCCTACGAGCAGTACTTC.